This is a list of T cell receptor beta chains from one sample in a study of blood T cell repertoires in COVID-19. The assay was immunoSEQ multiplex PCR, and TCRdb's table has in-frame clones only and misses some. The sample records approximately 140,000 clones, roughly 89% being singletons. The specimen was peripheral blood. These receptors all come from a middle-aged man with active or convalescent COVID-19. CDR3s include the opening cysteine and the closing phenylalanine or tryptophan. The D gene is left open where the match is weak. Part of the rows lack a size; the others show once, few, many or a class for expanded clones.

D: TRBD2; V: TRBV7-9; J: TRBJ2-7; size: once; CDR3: CASSLGGGRTEQYF; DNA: TGTGCCAGCAGCTTAGGGGGAGGGCGAACCGAGCAGTACTTC
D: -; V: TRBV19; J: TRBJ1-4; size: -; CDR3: CASRQEKHEKLFF; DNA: TGTGCCAGTAGACAGGAGAAACATGAAAAACTGTTTTTT
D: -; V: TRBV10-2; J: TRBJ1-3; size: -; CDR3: CASRGLSRAYSGNTIYF; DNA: TGCGCCAGCAGGGGTCTGTCGAGGGCGTACTCTGGAAACACCATATATTTT
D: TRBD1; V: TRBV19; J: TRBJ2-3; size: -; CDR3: CASSSLGQGAGDTQYF; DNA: TGTGCCAGTAGTTCTTTAGGACAGGGGGCGGGAGATACGCAGTATTTT
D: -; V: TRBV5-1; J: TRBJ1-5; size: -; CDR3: CASSLGDSFNQPQHF; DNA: TGCGCCAGCAGCTTGGGAGACAGCTTCAATCAGCCCCAGCATTTT
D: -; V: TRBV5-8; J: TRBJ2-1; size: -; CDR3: CACGGKGTYNEQFF; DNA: TGTGCCTGCGGCGGGAAGGGGACCTACAATGAGCAGTTCTTC
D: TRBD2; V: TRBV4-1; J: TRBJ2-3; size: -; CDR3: CASSQGIAGGFTDTQYF; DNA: TGCGCCAGCAGCCAAGGAATAGCGGGAGGTTTCACAGATACGCAGTATTTT
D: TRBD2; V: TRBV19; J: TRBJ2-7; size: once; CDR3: CASSGASGGTYEQYF; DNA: TGTGCCAGTAGTGGAGCTAGCGGGGGGACCTACGAGCAGTACTTC
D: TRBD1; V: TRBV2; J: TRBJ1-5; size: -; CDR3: CASSQDRGVNQPQHF; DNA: TGTGCCAGCAGCCAGGACAGGGGTGTGAATCAGCCCCAGCATTTT
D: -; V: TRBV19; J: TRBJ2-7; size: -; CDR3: CASSTSGTTYEQYF; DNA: TGTGCCAGTAGTACATCCGGGACAACCTACGAGCAGTACTTC
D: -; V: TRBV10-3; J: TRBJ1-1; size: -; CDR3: CAISPDQGGTEAFF; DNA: TGTGCCATCAGCCCCGACCAGGGTGGCACTGAAGCTTTCTTT
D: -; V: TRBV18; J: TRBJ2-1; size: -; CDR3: CASSPTETATLDEQFF; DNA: TGTGCCAGCTCACCCACAGAGACAGCAACCCTGGATGAGCAGTTCTTC
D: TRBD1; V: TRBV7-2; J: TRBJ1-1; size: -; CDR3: CASRNRGKNTEAFF; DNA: TGTGCCAGCAGAAACAGGGGTAAGAACACTGAAGCTTTCTTT
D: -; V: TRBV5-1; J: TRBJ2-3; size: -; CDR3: CASSGGLLSTDTQYF; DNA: TGCGCCAGCAGCGGCGGACTCCTGAGCACAGATACGCAGTATTTT
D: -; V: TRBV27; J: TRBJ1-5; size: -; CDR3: CASSPQRDGTGQPQHF; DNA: TGTGCCAGCAGCCCCCAAAGAGACGGAACAGGGCAGCCCCAGCATTTT
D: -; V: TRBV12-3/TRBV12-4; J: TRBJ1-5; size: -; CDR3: CASSLENIQPQHF; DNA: TGTGCCAGCAGTTTAGAAAATATTCAGCCCCAGCATTTT
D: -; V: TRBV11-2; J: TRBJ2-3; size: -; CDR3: CASTFTGNTDTQYF; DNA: TGTGCCAGCACCTTCACAGGGAACACAGATACGCAGTATTTT
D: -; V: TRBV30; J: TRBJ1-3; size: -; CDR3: CAWSGQDGNTIYF; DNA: TGTGCCTGGAGTGGCCAGGATGGAAACACCATATATTTT
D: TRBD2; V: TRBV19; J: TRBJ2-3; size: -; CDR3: CASSNSGIGTQYF; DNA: TGTGCCAGTAGTAATAGCGGGATCGGGACGCAGTATTTT
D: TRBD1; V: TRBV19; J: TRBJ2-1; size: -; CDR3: CASGTTGGYNEQFF; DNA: TGTGCCAGTGGAACGACAGGGGGCTACAATGAGCAGTTCTTC
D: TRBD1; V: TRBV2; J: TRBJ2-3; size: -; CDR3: CASSGVDRGLGRDTQYF; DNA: TGTGCCAGCAGTGGGGTCGACAGGGGGCTAGGTAGAGATACGCAGTATTTT
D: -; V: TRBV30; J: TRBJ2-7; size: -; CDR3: CAWRTHPRTYYEQYF; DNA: TGTGCCTGGAGAACCCATCCTCGGACATACTACGAGCAGTACTTC